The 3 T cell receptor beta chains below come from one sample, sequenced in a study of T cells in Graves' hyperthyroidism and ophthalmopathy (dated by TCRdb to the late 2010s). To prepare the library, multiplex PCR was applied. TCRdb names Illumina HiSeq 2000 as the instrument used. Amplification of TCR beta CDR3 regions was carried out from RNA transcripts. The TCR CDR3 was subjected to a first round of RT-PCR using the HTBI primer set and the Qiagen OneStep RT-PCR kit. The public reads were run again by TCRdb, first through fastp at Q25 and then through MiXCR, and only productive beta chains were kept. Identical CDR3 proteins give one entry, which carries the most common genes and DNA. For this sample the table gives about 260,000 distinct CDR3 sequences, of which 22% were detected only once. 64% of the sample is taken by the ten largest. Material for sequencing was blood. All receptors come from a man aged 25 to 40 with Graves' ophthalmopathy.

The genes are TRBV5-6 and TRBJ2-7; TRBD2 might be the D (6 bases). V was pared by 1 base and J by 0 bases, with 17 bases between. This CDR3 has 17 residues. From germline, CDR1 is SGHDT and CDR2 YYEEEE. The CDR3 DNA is TGTGCCAGCAGCTTGTATAGCGGCCCCAGGAGCTCCTACGAGCAGTACTTC. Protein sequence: CASSLYSGPRSSYEQYF. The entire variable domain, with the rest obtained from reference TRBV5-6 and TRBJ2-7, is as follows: DAGVTQSPTHLIKTRGQQVTLRCSPKSGHDTVSWYQQALGQGPQFIFQYYEEEERQRGNFPDRFSGHQFPNYSSELNVNALLLGDSALYLCASSLYSGPRSSYEQYFGPGTRLTVT.

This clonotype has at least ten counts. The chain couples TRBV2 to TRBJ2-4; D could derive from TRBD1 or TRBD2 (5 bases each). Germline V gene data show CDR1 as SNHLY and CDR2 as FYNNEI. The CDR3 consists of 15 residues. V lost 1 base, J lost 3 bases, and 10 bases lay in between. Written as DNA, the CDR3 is TGTGCCAGCAGTGAAGGGGGGTACGTCAAAAACATTCAGTACTTC. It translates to CASSEGGYVKNIQYF.

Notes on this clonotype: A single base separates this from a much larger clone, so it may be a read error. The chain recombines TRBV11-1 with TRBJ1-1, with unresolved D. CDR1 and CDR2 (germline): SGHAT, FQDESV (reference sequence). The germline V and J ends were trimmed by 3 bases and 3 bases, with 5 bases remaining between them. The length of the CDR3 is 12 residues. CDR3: CASSFGYTEAFF. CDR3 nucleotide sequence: TGTGCCAGCAGCTTTGGGTACACTGAAGCTTTCTTT.